This T cell receptor beta chain was sequenced during a study of OX40 agonist ivuxolimab in advanced cancers. Across the study: Ivuxolimab is an agonistic anti-OX40 (CD134) antibody, and patients were treated with it. Allowance was made for prior anti-PD-1, anti-PD-L1 or anti-CTLA-4 therapy, and about 40% had some. Study-level findings and limits: Low normalized T-cell clonal expansion was additionally recorded for some nonresponders.

Repertoires were generated with immunoSEQ multiplex PCR, while TCRdb's copy carries only in-frame clones and drops some. Of about 110,000 clones listed, about 91% are singletons. As regards this clone: As yet, its antigen is unknown.

Blood sampling took place at baseline, cycle 4 day 1, and cycle 7 day 1. This CDR3 comprises 15 residues. Germline CDR1 GTSNPN, CDR2 SVGIG (reference sequence). V shed 0 bases and J 1 base; nucleotides not matched to a gene: 2. This TCR derives from an adult with an advanced solid tumor such as melanoma, head and neck, liver or kidney cancer. The gene calls are TRBV30 and TRBJ2-7; TRBD2 matches 11 bases. The sequences come from CD4+ or CD8+ T cells sorted from blood, collected in a trial of the OX40 agonist ivuxolimab. The CDR3 reads CAWSVASGGSYEQYF. The CDR3 DNA reads as TGTGCCTGGAGTGTGGCTAGCGGGGGGTCCTACGAGCAGTACTTC.